These T cell receptor beta chains were read from a single sample in a study of T cell responses to AZD1222 COVID-19 vaccine. Assay: immunoSEQ multiplex PCR; the TCRdb copy retains only in-frame clones and omits some. The data hold roughly 99,000 clones, with 70% to 90% observed a single time. The material sequenced was peripheral blood, taken on day 0 of AZD1222 vaccination. These receptors were obtained from an adult in good health. Both conserved end residues are part of each CDR3. A D gene is named only where the DNA matches it firmly. Not every row has a clone size; where given, it reads once, few, many or a size class.

-	TRBV19	-	TRBJ1-2	CASSEGAWGGYTF	TGTGCCAGTAGTGAGGGCGCTTGGGGTGGCTACACCTTC
-	TRBV14	-	TRBJ2-1	CASSPGLDLEQFF	TGTGCCAGCAGCCCCGGACTGGACCTCGAGCAGTTCTTC
-	TRBV6-2/TRBV6-3	TRBD2	TRBJ2-3	CASSYSRLAGYSTDTQYF	TGTGCCAGCAGTTACTCGAGACTAGCGGGTTATAGCACAGATACGCAGTATTTT
-	TRBV19	-	TRBJ2-1	CASTGRTSHSYNEQFF	TGTGCCAGTACGGGTCGAACTAGCCACTCCTACAATGAGCAGTTCTTC
-	TRBV19	TRBD2	TRBJ2-5	CASSPSGRAEETQYF	TGTGCCAGTAGTCCTAGCGGGAGGGCCGAAGAGACCCAGTACTTC
-	TRBV6-5	-	TRBJ1-1	CASSVNQGNTEAFF	TGTGCCAGCAGCGTCAACCAAGGGAACACTGAAGCTTTCTTT
-	TRBV7-2	-	TRBJ2-1	CASTPGPSDEQFF	TGTGCCAGCACCCCGGGACCCAGCGATGAGCAGTTCTTC
-	TRBV7-2	-	TRBJ1-3	CASSLVPRGRGWFCTIYF	TGTGCCAGCAGCTTAGTCCCGCGTGGGAGGGGGTGGTTCTGCACCATATATTTT
-	TRBV10-2	TRBD2	TRBJ2-7	CASSESGSGNGQYF	TGCGCCAGCAGTGAGTCGGGTAGCGGGAACGGGCAGTACTTC
-	TRBV12-5	TRBD2	TRBJ2-7	CASGTSGSYEQYF	TGTGCTAGCGGGACTAGCGGTTCCTACGAGCAGTACTTC
-	TRBV7-2	TRBD1	TRBJ1-3	CASSSNFGTGGNTIYF	TGTGCCAGCAGCTCGAATTTCGGGACAGGCGGAAACACCATATATTTT
-	TRBV7-3	-	TRBJ1-1	CASSINQDSEAFF	TGTGCCAGCAGCATAAACCAGGACTCGGAGGCTTTCTTT
-	TRBV6-1	TRBD2	TRBJ2-1	CASSDRTSGSPREQFF	TGTGCCAGCAGTGATAGGACTAGCGGGAGCCCACGTGAGCAGTTCTTC
-	TRBV28	-	TRBJ1-4	CASNPDFTNEKLFF	TGTGCCAGCAACCCGGATTTCACTAATGAAAAACTGTTTTTT
-	TRBV5-8	-	TRBJ2-5	CASSLERGIVQETQYF	TGTGCCAGCAGCTTGGAAAGGGGGATTGTTCAAGAGACCCAGTACTTC
-	TRBV7-8	TRBD2	TRBJ2-7	CASSAGLAEIEQYF	TGTGCCAGCAGCGCTGGACTAGCGGAGATCGAGCAGTACTTC
-	TRBV5-1	-	TRBJ1-4	CASSTANGDDNEKLFF	TGCGCCAGCAGCACTGCGAACGGGGATGATAATGAAAAACTGTTTTTT
-	TRBV19	-	TRBJ1-3	CASRDRTLGNTIYF	TGTGCCAGTAGGGATCGGACATTGGGAAACACCATATATTTT
-	TRBV27	-	TRBJ1-5	CASSFSGQPQHF	TGTGCCAGCAGTTTTTCTGGACAGCCCCAGCATTTT
-	TRBV11-1	-	TRBJ1-6	CASSLKGAGNSPLHF	TGTGCCAGCAGCTTGAAGGGAGCTGGCAATTCACCCCTCCACTTT
-	TRBV7-2	-	TRBJ1-2	CASSPGHLGGYTF	TGTGCCAGCAGCCCCGGTCACTTGGGCGGCTACACCTTC
few	TRBV5-4	-	TRBJ1-2	CASSFTKGNGYTF	TGTGCCAGCAGCTTTACCAAGGGAAATGGCTACACCTTC
-	TRBV6-2/TRBV6-3	-	TRBJ1-5	CASSYHNPSNQPQHF	TGTGCCAGCAGTTACCATAACCCTAGCAATCAGCCCCAGCATTTT
-	TRBV20-1	TRBD2	TRBJ2-1	CSASKTGLAGARNEQFF	TGCAGTGCTAGTAAAACGGGACTAGCGGGAGCTAGAAATGAGCAGTTCTTC
-	TRBV4-1	-	TRBJ2-2	CASSQVSPGELFF	TGCGCCAGCAGCCAAGTATCTCCCGGGGAGCTGTTTTTT
-	TRBV20-1	-	TRBJ2-1	CSASSPSQSSYNEQFF	TGCAGTGCTAGTAGCCCCTCTCAGAGCTCCTACAATGAGCAGTTCTTC
-	TRBV7-3	-	TRBJ1-6	CASSLGAGADSPLHF	TGTGCCAGCAGCTTAGGCGCAGGGGCCGATTCACCCCTCCACTTT
-	TRBV27	-	TRBJ2-7	CASRRTGRDITNYEQYF	TGTGCCAGCAGGCGGACAGGGAGGGACATTACTAACTACGAGCAGTACTTC
-	TRBV28	-	TRBJ1-6	CASSFGAGDRSPLHF	TGTGCCAGCAGTTTCGGGGCGGGGGATCGCTCACCCCTCCACTTT
-	TRBV5-3	TRBD2	TRBJ2-7	CASRRRGLAAYEQYF	TGTGCCTCCCGCCGGAGAGGACTAGCGGCGTACGAGCAGTACTTC
-	TRBV5-1	-	TRBJ2-3	CASSFTSRQGVDTQYF	TGCGCCAGCAGCTTTACTAGCCGCCAAGGAGTAGATACGCAGTATTTT
-	TRBV5-4	TRBD2	TRBJ2-7	CASSSGTSGSRWGQYF	TGTGCCAGCAGCTCCGGGACTAGCGGGAGTAGGTGGGGGCAGTACTTC
-	TRBV19	TRBD1	TRBJ1-2	CASSNPPRGNGYTF	TGTGCCAGTAGTAATCCCCCCAGGGGGAATGGCTACACCTTC
-	TRBV15	-	TRBJ2-7	CATSPGSLLYEQYF	TGTGCCACCAGTCCCGGGTCTCTCCTCTACGAGCAGTACTTC
-	TRBV5-1	TRBD2	TRBJ2-7	CASSLLASGSYEQYF	TGCGCCAGCAGCTTGTTGGCTAGCGGGAGCTACGAGCAGTACTTC
-	TRBV19	-	TRBJ1-5	CATEAGGNQPQHF	TGTGCCACCGAAGCAGGGGGCAATCAGCCCCAGCATTTT
-	TRBV6-5	-	TRBJ1-4	CASSYRGATNEKLFF	TGTGCCAGCAGTTACAGGGGTGCAACTAATGAAAAACTGTTTTTT
-	TRBV3-1/TRBV3-2	-	TRBJ1-2	CASSQDVRGPGYTF	TGTGCCAGCAGCCAAGATGTAAGGGGCCCTGGCTACACCTTC
-	TRBV29-1	TRBD1	TRBJ2-3	CSVEPGTATDTQYF	TGCAGCGTTGAACCCGGGACAGCGACAGATACGCAGTATTTT
-	TRBV7-6	-	TRBJ1-5	CASSLTWNSNQPQHF	TGTGCCAGCAGCTTGACCTGGAATAGCAATCAGCCCCAGCATTTT
-	TRBV11-3	-	TRBJ1-2	CASSLDGETGDYGYTF	TGTGCCAGCAGCTTAGATGGGGAGACAGGCGACTATGGCTACACCTTC
-	TRBV4-1	TRBD1	TRBJ2-7	CASSRTTGEKNEYF	TGCGCCAGCAGCCGAACGACAGGGGAGAAGAATGAGTACTTC
-	TRBV30	-	TRBJ1-3	CAWSGAINTIYF	TGTGCCTGGAGTGGTGCCATAAACACCATATATTTT
once	TRBV5-6	TRBD2	TRBJ2-7	CASSFPGLLAYEQYF	TGTGCCAGCAGCTTTCCGGGACTATTGGCCTACGAGCAGTACTTC
-	TRBV19	TRBD1	TRBJ2-1	CATSRDSYNNEQFF	TGTGCCACCAGCCGGGACAGCTACAACAATGAGCAGTTCTTC